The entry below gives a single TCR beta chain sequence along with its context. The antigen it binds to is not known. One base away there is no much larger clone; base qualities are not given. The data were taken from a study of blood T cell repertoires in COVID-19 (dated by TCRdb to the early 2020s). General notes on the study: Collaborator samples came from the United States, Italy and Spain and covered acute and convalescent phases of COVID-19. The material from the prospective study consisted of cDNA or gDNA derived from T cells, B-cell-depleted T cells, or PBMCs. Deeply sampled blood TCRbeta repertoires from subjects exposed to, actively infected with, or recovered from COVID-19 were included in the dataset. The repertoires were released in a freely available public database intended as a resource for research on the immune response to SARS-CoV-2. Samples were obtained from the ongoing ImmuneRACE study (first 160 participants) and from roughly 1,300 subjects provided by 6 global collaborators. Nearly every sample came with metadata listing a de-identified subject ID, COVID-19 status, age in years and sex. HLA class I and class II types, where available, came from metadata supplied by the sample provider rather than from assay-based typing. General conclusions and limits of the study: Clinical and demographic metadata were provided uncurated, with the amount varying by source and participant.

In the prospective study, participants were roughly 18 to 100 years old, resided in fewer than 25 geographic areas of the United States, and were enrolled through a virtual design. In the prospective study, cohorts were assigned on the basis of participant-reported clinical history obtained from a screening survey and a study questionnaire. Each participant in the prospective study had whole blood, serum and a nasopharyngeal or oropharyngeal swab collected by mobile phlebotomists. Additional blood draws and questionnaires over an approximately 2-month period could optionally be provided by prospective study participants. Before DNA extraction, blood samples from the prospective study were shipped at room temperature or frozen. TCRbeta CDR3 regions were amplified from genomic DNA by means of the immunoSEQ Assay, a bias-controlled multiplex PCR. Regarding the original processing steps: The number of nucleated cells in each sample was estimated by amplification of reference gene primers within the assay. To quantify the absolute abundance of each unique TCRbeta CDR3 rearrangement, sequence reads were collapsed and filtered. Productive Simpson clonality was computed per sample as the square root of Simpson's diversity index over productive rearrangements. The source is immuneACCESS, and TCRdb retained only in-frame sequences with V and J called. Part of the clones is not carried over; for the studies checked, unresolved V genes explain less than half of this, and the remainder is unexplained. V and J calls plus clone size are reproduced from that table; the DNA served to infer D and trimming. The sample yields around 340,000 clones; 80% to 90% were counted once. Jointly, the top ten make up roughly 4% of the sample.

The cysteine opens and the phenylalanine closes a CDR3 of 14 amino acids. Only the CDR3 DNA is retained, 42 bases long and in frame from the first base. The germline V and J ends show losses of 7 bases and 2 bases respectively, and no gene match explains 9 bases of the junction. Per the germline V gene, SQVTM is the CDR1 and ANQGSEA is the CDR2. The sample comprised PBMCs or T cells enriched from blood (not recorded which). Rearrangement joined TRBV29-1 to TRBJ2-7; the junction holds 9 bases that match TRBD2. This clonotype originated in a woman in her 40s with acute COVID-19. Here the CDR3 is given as CSARQGGGAYEQYF. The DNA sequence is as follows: TGCAGCGCCCGGCAGGGCGGGGGGGCCTACGAGCAGTACTTC.